A selection of T cell receptor beta chains follows, all from one sample in a study of blood T cell repertoires in COVID-19. The repertoire was sequenced with immunoSEQ multiplex PCR; TCRdb's copy has only in-frame clones and lacks some. The table shows fewer than 35,000 clones, with roughly 82% occurring only once. Sequencing input: peripheral blood. All receptors derive from a human donor in a cohort sampled during active COVID-19. CDR3s include the opening cysteine and the closing phenylalanine or tryptophan. Fields, in order: clone size, J gene, D gene, V gene, CDR3 DNA, CDR3 protein. D genes are given only for firm matches. Clone size appears in some rows only: once, few, many, or a class for an expanded clone.

>.|TRBJ2-5|.|TRBV29-1
TGCAGCGTTGATGCCGGACAACAGGGGACCCAGTACTTC
CSVDAGQQGTQYF
>.|TRBJ1-4|TRBD1|TRBV3-1/TRBV3-2
TGTGCCAGCAGCTCGGGACAGCCGGGGGAAAAACTGTTTTTT
CASSSGQPGEKLFF
>once|TRBJ1-1|.|TRBV28
TGTGCCAGCAGTCCCTGGACGGGGGGGAACACTGAAGCTTTCTTT
CASSPWTGGNTEAFF
>.|TRBJ2-1|.|TRBV18
TGTGCCAGCTCACCGCGGAGGGCCAATGAGCAGTTCTTC
CASSPRRANEQFF
>.|TRBJ1-1|.|TRBV5-6
TGTGCCAGCAGCTTGGTTATAAGGGGCCCCACTGAAGCTTTCTTT
CASSLVIRGPTEAFF
>once|TRBJ2-5|.|TRBV19
TGTGCCAGTAGTATCGGGTCTTCGAGGACCCAGTACTTC
CASSIGSSRTQYF
>.|TRBJ2-2|TRBD1|TRBV2
TGTGCCAGCAGTCTTACAGGGGTCGTCACCGGGGAGCTGTTTTTT
CASSLTGVVTGELFF
>.|TRBJ2-3|.|TRBV27
TGTGCCAGCAGTCCCGCCGGGAAGAGCACAGATACGCAGTATTTT
CASSPAGKSTDTQYF
>.|TRBJ2-5|TRBD1|TRBV6-1
TGTGCCAGCAGTGAAGGGACAGGGGGGGAGGAGACCCAGTACTTC
CASSEGTGGEETQYF
>.|TRBJ2-5|.|TRBV9
TGTGCCAGCAGCGTACGGGGGACAGCAGAGACCCAGTACTTC
CASSVRGTAETQYF
>.|TRBJ2-7|TRBD1|TRBV3-1/TRBV3-2
TGTGCCAGCAGCCACAGCGACAGGGGGTGGGCCGAGCAGTACTTC
CASSHSDRGWAEQYF
>.|TRBJ2-2|.|TRBV9
TGTGCCAGCAGCTCCCCGCGGGGTCTGGCGAACACCGGGGAGCTGTTTTTT
CASSSPRGLANTGELFF
>.|TRBJ1-1|.|TRBV10-3
TGTGCCATCGGCGGCCTCCCCACTGAAGCTTTCTTT
CAIGGLPTEAFF
>.|TRBJ1-4|TRBD1|TRBV5-1
TGCGCCAGCAGCCCAACAGGGGGCGAGACTAATGAAAAACTGTTTTTT
CASSPTGGETNEKLFF
>.|TRBJ2-5|.|TRBV2
TGTGCCAGCAGCCCCGAGCGGGCCGGGGAGACCCAGTACTTC
CASSPERAGETQYF
>.|TRBJ2-7|TRBD2|TRBV11-2
TGTGCCAGCAGTTCTAGCGGGGAGAGCTCCTACGAGCAGTACTTC
CASSSSGESSYEQYF
>.|TRBJ1-2|.|TRBV18
TGTGCCAGCTCACCAGGCAGGGAAGGCTACACCTTC
CASSPGREGYTF
>.|TRBJ2-5|.|TRBV5-1
TGCGCCAGCAGCTTAATGCAGGTCCAAGAGACCCAGTACTTC
CASSLMQVQETQYF
>.|TRBJ2-6|TRBD1|TRBV11-2
TGTGCCAGCTATAAATCTCTCGGGACAGGGGGGTCTGGGGCCAACGTCCTGACTTTC
CASYKSLGTGGSGANVLTF
>.|TRBJ1-1|.|TRBV10-2
TGCGCCACTCAGACAGGATTCGGGACTGAAGCTTTCTTT
CATQTGFGTEAFF
>.|TRBJ2-1|TRBD2|TRBV10-1
TGCGCCAGCAGTGAGCGGGGGGGAGGTGAGCAGTTCTTC
CASSERGGGEQFF
>once|TRBJ2-1|TRBD1|TRBV24-1
TGTGCCACCAGCCAGGGGGCCGGTAGGGGTGAGCAGTTCTTC
CATSQGAGRGEQFF
>few|TRBJ1-2|TRBD1|TRBV19
TGTGCCAGTAAACCCCCAGGGGGGATATCCGGATATGGCTACACCTTC
CASKPPGGISGYGYTF
>.|TRBJ1-1|TRBD1|TRBV18
TGTGCCAGCTCACCGGACAGGGGAGGCACTGAAGCTTTCTTT
CASSPDRGGTEAFF
>once|TRBJ2-3|.|TRBV29-1
TGCAGCGCCCTAGGCTGGGAGAGCACAGATACGCAGTATTTT
CSALGWESTDTQYF
>.|TRBJ2-7|TRBD1|TRBV5-1
TGCGCCAGCAGCGTAGGGGACAGTCGGTCCTACGAGCAGTACTTC
CASSVGDSRSYEQYF
>once|TRBJ2-7|.|TRBV28
TGTGCCAGCAGTCCTCGACAGGATCCTATTCTCTACGAGCAGTACTTC
CASSPRQDPILYEQYF
>.|TRBJ2-3|.|TRBV18
TGTGCCAGCTCACTGGCAATCAATACAGATACGCAGTATTTT
CASSLAINTDTQYF